These T cell receptor beta chains were read from a single sample in a study of Graves' ophthalmopathy and Graves' hyperthyroidism. TCRdb re-called the multiplex PCR reads through MiXCR, storing one row per CDR3 protein. The table shows hundreds of thousands of distinct CDR3 sequences, with over 40% occurring only once. Input material: peripheral blood. These receptor sequences come from an adult man with Graves' ophthalmopathy. Each CDR3 is given with its conserved first and last residue. Fields, in order: J gene, clone size, D gene, V gene, CDR3 protein, CDR3 DNA. The D gene is left open where the match is weak. For some rows the clone size is stated as once, few or many, or as a class when expanded; others skip it.

j_gene: TRBJ2-7
abundance: many
d_gene: -
v_gene: TRBV2
CDR3aa: CASSASVSGSYEQYF
CDR3nt: TGTGCCAGCAGTGCTTCGGTTTCAGGCTCCTACGAGCAGTACTTC

j_gene: TRBJ2-2
abundance: many
d_gene: -
v_gene: TRBV6-4
CDR3aa: CASSDRDTGELFF
CDR3nt: TGTGCCAGCAGTGACAGGGACACCGGGGAGCTGTTTTTT

j_gene: TRBJ1-1
abundance: -
d_gene: -
v_gene: TRBV7-2
CDR3aa: CASSVWEGNTEAFF
CDR3nt: TGTGCCAGCAGCGTCTGGGAAGGAAACACTGAAGCTTTCTTT

j_gene: TRBJ2-5
abundance: -
d_gene: -
v_gene: TRBV29-1
CDR3aa: CSVGSLAHQETQYF
CDR3nt: TGCAGCGTAGGGTCCCTAGCGCACCAAGAGACCCAGTACTTC

j_gene: TRBJ2-1
abundance: once
d_gene: -
v_gene: TRBV7-8
CDR3aa: CASTGGDFNEQFF
CDR3nt: TGTGCCAGCACTGGAGGAGATTTCAATGAGCAGTTCTTC

j_gene: TRBJ1-1
abundance: -
d_gene: -
v_gene: TRBV19
CDR3aa: CAWSVSLLWGADTEAFF
CDR3nt: TGTGCCTGGAGTGTGTCTCTCTTGTGGGGGGCAGACACTGAAGCTTTCTTT

j_gene: TRBJ2-5
abundance: -
d_gene: TRBD2
v_gene: TRBV24-1
CDR3aa: CASSPTSGGAEETQYF
CDR3nt: TGTGCCAGCTCACCCACTAGCGGGGGGGCGGAAGAGACCCAGTACTTC

j_gene: TRBJ2-7
abundance: many
d_gene: -
v_gene: TRBV4-1
CDR3aa: CASSQPGTQGEQYF
CDR3nt: TGCGCCAGCAGCCAGCCGGGGACGCAGGGCGAGCAGTACTTC

j_gene: TRBJ1-5
abundance: many
d_gene: -
v_gene: TRBV20-1
CDR3aa: CSARGGGGVNQPQHF
CDR3nt: TGCAGTGCTAGAGGGGGAGGGGGAGTCAATCAGCCCCAGCATTTT

j_gene: TRBJ2-7
abundance: many
d_gene: TRBD2
v_gene: TRBV7-8
CDR3aa: CASSRSGRAHEQYF
CDR3nt: TGTGCCAGCAGCCGTAGCGGGAGGGCCCACGAGCAGTACTTC

j_gene: TRBJ1-1
abundance: many
d_gene: -
v_gene: TRBV3-1
CDR3aa: CASSTRTGHTEAFF
CDR3nt: TGTGCCAGCAGCACTCGGACGGGACACACTGAAGCTTTCTTT

j_gene: TRBJ2-2
abundance: few
d_gene: -
v_gene: TRBV9
CDR3aa: CASSVSGIGTGELFF
CDR3nt: TGTGCCAGCAGCGTTAGTGGGATCGGCACCGGGGAGCTGTTTTTT

j_gene: TRBJ2-2
abundance: few
d_gene: -
v_gene: TRBV7-7
CDR3aa: CASSLGVGGPRPGELFF
CDR3nt: TGTGCCAGCAGCTTAGGAGTAGGGGGGCCTCGCCCCGGGGAGCTGTTTTTT

j_gene: TRBJ1-3
abundance: many
d_gene: -
v_gene: TRBV2
CDR3aa: CASTTSDLSGNTIYF
CDR3nt: TGTGCCAGCACCACATCGGACCTCTCTGGAAACACCATATATTTT